This T cell receptor (beta chain) is drawn from a study of blood T cell repertoires in COVID-19. Overall study: The cDNA or gDNA used as material had been derived from T cells, B-cell-depleted T cells, or PBMCs.

Original processing notes: Amplification of reference gene primers provided the estimated nucleated cell counts. Clones were read by immunoSEQ multiplex PCR, and TCRdb kept only the in-frame ones, dropping some. V and J calls plus clone size are reproduced from that table; the DNA served to infer D and trimming. The data show 110,000 to 150,000 clones, with about 84% seen just once and more than 4% held by the top ten. The sample taken for sequencing was peripheral blood. The clonotype was recovered from a woman aged 45-59 years with acute or convalescent COVID-19.

The CDR3, as DNA: TGTGCCAGCACCAAAGGAGGATGGCCCCAGCATTTT. Amino acid sequence: CASTKGGWPQHF. V and J are TRBV12-3 or TRBV12-4 and TRBJ1-5; D unresolved. Between the trimmed V and J ends, which lost 7 bases and 9 bases, there was a span of 13 bases. The CDR3 covers 12 residues.